Detailed here is one T cell receptor beta chain. Its antigen is unknown. The data stem from a study of T cells in Graves' hyperthyroidism and ophthalmopathy. As for the study in general: Peripheral blood was obtained at initial diagnosis, preceding any treatment. The study, taken as a whole, reports: Blood also contained most expanded thyroid clonotypes above 0.001.

Researchers amplified the TCR beta CDR3 regions from RNA transcripts. The primer set for the first-round RT-PCR of the TCR CDR3 was HTBI. TCRdb redid the calling of the multiplex PCR reads with MiXCR, one entry per CDR3 protein. The table has around 500,000 distinct CDR3 sequences, roughly 14% seen once. An approximately 9.8 ml volume of fresh peripheral blood provided the PBMCs. The trim removed 5 bases at V and 0 bases at J, leaving 5 bases unmatched. This CDR3 spans 15 amino acids. Germline V gives CDR1 WSHSY, CDR2 SAAADI. The V gene is TRBV10-2, the J gene TRBJ2-3; TRBD2 matches at 7 bases. The sequencing input was blood. This TCR was recovered from a woman in her late teens or twenties with Graves' hyperthyroidism. This chain's CDR3 is CASSIGLESTDTQYF. Written as DNA, the CDR3 is TGCGCCAGCAGTATCGGACTAGAGAGCACAGATACGCAGTATTTT.